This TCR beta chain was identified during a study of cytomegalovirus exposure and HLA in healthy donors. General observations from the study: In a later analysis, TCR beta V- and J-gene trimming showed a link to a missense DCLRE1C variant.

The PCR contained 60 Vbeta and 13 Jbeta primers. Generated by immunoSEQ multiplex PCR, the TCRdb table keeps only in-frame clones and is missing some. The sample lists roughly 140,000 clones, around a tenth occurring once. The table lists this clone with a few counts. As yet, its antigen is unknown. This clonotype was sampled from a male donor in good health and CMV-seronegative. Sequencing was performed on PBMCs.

CDR3 region: CASSFSTGFNEKLFF. The CDR3, as DNA: TGTGCCAGCAGTTTTTCGACAGGCTTTAATGAAAAACTGTTTTTT. This sequence joins TRBV28 and TRBJ1-4, with D tentatively TRBD1 (6 bases). The CDR3 has 15 amino acids. Per the germline V gene, CDR1 is MDHEN and CDR2 is SYDVKM. With 3 bases removed from V and 4 bases from J, the gap between germline ends came to 12 bases.